The source of this T cell receptor beta chain is a study of blood T cell repertoires in COVID-19. Study at large: Samples taken during acute and convalescent COVID-19 were collected in the United States, Italy and Spain. T cells, B-cell-depleted T cells, or PBMCs supplied cDNA or gDNA.

Profiled with immunoSEQ multiplex PCR; TCRdb holds only in-frame clones, not every one. The sample carries more than 30,000 clones, around 92% recorded once. This CDR3 has 12 residues. Germline V lookup: CDR1 LGHDT, CDR2 YNNKEL (reference sequence). Trimming shortened V by 5 bases and J by 7 bases, and 11 bases separated the two germline ends. This chain uses TRBV3-1 (or the pseudogene TRBV3-2) with TRBJ1-1; D gene uncertain. This sequence was found in a woman aged 40 to 55 with active or convalescent COVID-19. Sequencing was done on a sample of peripheral blood. The DNA of the CDR3 is TGTGCCAGCAGCTCCCCACCCAGTGAAGCTTTCTTT. It translates to CASSSPPSEAFF.